A single T cell receptor beta chain is shown here with its context. The entry originates in a study of blood T cell repertoires in COVID-19. Study information: Spain, Italy and the United States supplied samples that represented acute and convalescent COVID-19. T cells, B-cell-depleted T cells, or PBMCs supplied cDNA or gDNA.

Per the original methods: Reference gene primer amplification gave nucleated cell count estimates. Clones were read by immunoSEQ multiplex PCR, and TCRdb kept only the in-frame ones, dropping some. That table furnishes V, J and clone size, whereas the DNA furnished D and trimming. The sample gives approximately 290,000 clones, around 89% of which show up once; 0.75% to 0.9% is in the top ten. This CDR3 contains 14 residues. Germline loops: CDR1 LNHNV, CDR2 YYDKDF (reference sequence). V lost 1 base to trimming and J lost 7 bases, with 8 bases between them. This TCR derives from a young man with acute or convalescent COVID-19. Sequenced sample: peripheral blood. The chain joins TRBV15 to TRBJ1-6; D is perhaps TRBD1 (6 bases). CDR3 DNA sequence: TGTGCCACCAGCAGAGGGACAGACAATTCACCCCTCCACTTT. It specifies CATSRGTDNSPLHF.